The 32 T cell receptor beta chains given below trace back to one sample, sequenced in a study of T cells in Graves' hyperthyroidism and ophthalmopathy. TCR beta CDR3 regions were amplified from RNA. First-round RT-PCR targeting the TCR CDR3 was performed with the HTBI primer set. TCRdb processed the multiplex PCR reads anew with MiXCR; each CDR3 protein has one entry. Counted here are about 340,000 distinct CDR3 sequences, over 20% occurring once; the ten biggest clones make up around half. What was sequenced was blood. These receptors were collected from a woman in her forties or fifties with Graves' hyperthyroidism.

This clonotype appeared a few times. The chain combines TRBV30 with TRBJ1-5; D is possibly TRBD1 (6 bases). The CDR3 covers 14 residues. CDR1 GTSNPN and CDR2 SVGIG come from the germline V gene (reference sequence). Trimming took 2 bases from V and 3 from J, leaving 11 bases between them. CDR3 loop: CAWSTGNNNQPQHF. In DNA, the CDR3 is TGTGCCTGGAGTACAGGGAATAACAATCAGCCCCAGCATTTT.

This clonotype showed up many times. The chain combines TRBV2 with TRBJ2-5, with 7 positions matching TRBD2. The CDR3 is 12 residues long. Germline lookup yields CDR1 SNHLY and CDR2 FYNNEI. After removal of 10 bases from V and 7 bases from J, the junction contained 9 bases not matched to a gene. The CDR3 here is CATSGLGGTQYF. CDR3 in DNA: TGTGCCACTTCCGGACTAGGTGGGACCCAGTACTTC.

V and J are TRBV2 and TRBJ2-3; D ambiguous. V was clipped by 4 bases and J by 0 bases, with 11 bases between them. The CDR3 is 15 residues long. Per germline, CDR1 SNHLY and CDR2 FYNNEI. This chain's CDR3 is CASSGPGASTDTQYF. CDR3 nucleotides: TGTGCCAGCAGTGGGCCAGGTGCTAGCACAGATACGCAGTATTTT.

The table lists this clonotype with a few counts. The genes are TRBV6-1 and TRBJ1-6; D not certain. With 6 bases removed from V and 7 bases from J, the gap between germline ends came to 10 bases. Germline CDR1 reads MNHNS; CDR2 reads SASEGT. This CDR3 has 13 amino acids. The CDR3 sequence is CASSLKDNSPLHF. The CDR3 region has the DNA TGTGCCAGCAGCCTCAAGGACAATTCACCCCTCCACTTT.

This clonotype was found many times. The chain has TRBV11-2 and TRBJ2-2; 8 nucleotides line up with TRBD1. CDR3 size: 15 residues. The germline CDR1 and CDR2 sequences are SGHAT and FQNNGV. Germline trimming cut 5 bases from V and 3 bases from J; bases unmatched to any gene: 5. Here the CDR3 reads CASSHDRGDTGELFF. The CDR3 coding sequence is TGTGCCAGCAGCCATGACAGGGGTGACACCGGGGAGCTGTTTTTT.

In this sample, this clonotype turned up many times. The chain recombines TRBV24-1 with TRBJ1-5; the D gene is possibly TRBD1 (5 bases). CDR3 length: 13 amino acids. Germline CDR1 is KGHDR and CDR2 is SFDVKD. With 4 bases removed from V and 5 bases from J, the gap between germline ends came to 8 bases. In DNA, the CDR3 is TGTGCCACCAGTGAATGGGGGGATCAGCCCCAGCATTTT. Its protein product is CATSEWGDQPQHF.

Ten or more counts support this clonotype. V and J are TRBV6-6 and TRBJ1-6; D may be TRBD1 (5 bases). Germline V CDR1 and CDR2: MNHNY, SVGAGI (reference sequence). CDR3 length equals 15 residues. V shed 2 bases and J shed 7 bases, with 12 bases lying between them. The CDR3 reads CASSYGTLVNSPLHF. The CDR3 nucleotides read TGTGCCAGCAGTTACGGGACCCTTGTAAATTCACCCCTCCACTTT.

This clonotype was recorded at least ten times. The rearrangement uses TRBV20-1 and TRBJ2-5; no firm D call. V lost 4 bases, J lost 5 bases, and 23 bases lay in between. Per the germline V gene, CDR1 is DFQATT and CDR2 is SNEGSKA (reference sequence). The CDR3 has 16 residues. CDR3 sequence: CSATTLERAERETQYF. The CDR3 bases are TGCAGTGCTACGACACTCGAACGGGCAGAACGGGAGACCCAGTACTTC.

This clonotype showed up many times. The genes are TRBV3-1 and TRBJ1-1; maybe TRBD1 (6 bases). Germline CDR1 is LGHDT and CDR2 is YNNKEL (reference sequence). The ends were cut back, 2 bases at V and 7 bases at J, with 8 bases in the middle. The CDR3 is made up of 12 amino acids. CDR3 bases: TGTGCCAGCAGCCAATCGGACAGTGAAGCTTTCTTT. Its translation: CASSQSDSEAFF.

At least ten counts were recorded for this clonotype. The rearrangement uses TRBV5-6 and TRBJ1-2; the D is unclear. CDR1 is SGHDT and CDR2 is YYEEEE in the germline V gene. Trimming took 4 bases from V and 0 from J, leaving 13 bases between them. The CDR3 is made up of 15 amino acids. CDR3 coding DNA: TGTGCCAGCAGCCCCCCCTACCCCACTAACTATGGCTACACCTTC. Protein product: CASSPPYPTNYGYTF.

This clonotype has at least ten counts. V gene TRBV28 combines with J gene TRBJ1-2, with 9 bases identical to TRBD1. CDR3 length: 13 residues. CDR1 and CDR2 (germline): MDHEN, SYDVKM. V was pared by 10 bases and J by 5 bases, with 8 bases of the junction left unmatched. Here the CDR3 DNA reads TGTGCCACGTTTCGAGGACAGGGGTATGGCTACACCTTC. Residues: CATFRGQGYGYTF.

On this clonotype: Being one base from a much bigger clone, this may be a read error. The J gene is TRBJ2-7, the V gene TRBV20-1; no firm D call. Trimming left V 6 bases short and J 0 bases short, with 12 bases between. The length of the CDR3 is 13 residues. Germline V gene sequence: CDR1 DFQATT, CDR2 SNEGSKA (reference sequence). CDR3 bases: TGCAGTGCCCCCGGCACCATCTCCTACGAGCAGTACTTC. Translation gives CSAPGTISYEQYF.

Notes on this clonotype: The junction does not match germline at one end; this may be a read error. The V call is TRBV5-1, the J call TRBJ2-1; 8 bases agree with TRBD2. Germline V gene sequence: CDR1 SGHRS, CDR2 YFSETQ. The CDR3 is 15 residues long. The CDR3, as DNA: TGTGCCAGCAGCCTTGCAGCGGGGGACTACAATGAGCAGTTCTTC. As protein: CASSLAAGDYNEQFF.

This chain connects TRBV2 to TRBJ2-5; a weak D match, TRBD2 (6 bases). Trimming pared 8 bases from V and 4 bases from J, leaving 14 bases between. Germline V gives CDR1 SNHLY, CDR2 FYNNEI. The CDR3 totals 13 residues. The CDR3 spells CASLGLTRETQYF. Written as DNA, the CDR3 is TGTGCCAGCTTGGGACTGACCCGAGAGACCCAGTACTTC.

This clonotype appeared many times. This sequence joins TRBV2 and TRBJ1-6; 7 nucleotides match TRBD1. Trimming at V came to 4 bases and at J to 7 bases, leaving 4 bases not matched to a gene. The germline V gene encodes CDR1 SNHLY and CDR2 FYNNEI. CDR3 length: 14 residues. CDR3 in amino acids: CASSAPDRNSPLHF. The DNA for the CDR3 is TGTGCCAGCAGTGCCCCGGACAGGAATTCACCCCTCCACTTT.

This clonotype was seen more than once but under ten times. V is TRBV10-3 and J is TRBJ2-7, with D maybe TRBD1 (6 bases). Germline V gives CDR1 ENHRY, CDR2 SYGVKD. V was shortened by 6 bases and J by 5 bases, with 17 bases between the two germline ends. The CDR3 is 14 residues long. CDR3 protein: CAIRERGRLNEQYF. DNA for the CDR3: TGTGCCATCAGGGAGAGGGGGAGACTTAACGAGCAGTACTTC.

At least ten counts were recorded for this clonotype. The chain joins TRBV5-1 to TRBJ2-4; D might be TRBD2 (6 bases). The V end was cut by 0 bases, the J end by 1 base, with 11 bases between. Per germline, CDR1 SGHRS and CDR2 YFSETQ. The CDR3 spans 16 residues. DNA of the CDR3: TGCGCCAGCAGCTTGGTGGCGGGACGGGCCAAAAACATTCAGTACTTC. Translation: CASSLVAGRAKNIQYF.

This clonotype was seen repeatedly, ten times or more. J is TRBJ1-4 and V is TRBV2; D remains unclear. Trimming took off 7 bases at V and 0 bases at J, with 9 bases between the two ends. Germline V lookup: CDR1 SNHLY, CDR2 FYNNEI. There are 14 residues in the CDR3. The CDR3 DNA follows: TGTGCCAGCAACCGGCAGACAACTAATGAAAAACTGTTTTTT. It translates to CASNRQTTNEKLFF.

This clonotype was detected only a few times. This rearrangement joins TRBV29-1 to TRBJ2-1; D possibly corresponds to TRBD2 (6 bases). V shed 5 bases and J shed 8 bases, with 16 bases lying between them. CDR1 and CDR2 from the germline V gene are SQVTM and ANQGSEA. This CDR3 is built from 13 residues. CDR3 nucleotides: TGCAGCGTTTCGGCTAGCGCTGTAGATGAGCAGTTCTTC. Amino acids: CSVSASAVDEQFF.

The chain employs TRBV7-3 and TRBJ2-6; TRBD1 agrees at 8 bases. Losses at the gene ends were 0 bases for V and 2 bases for J; bases not matched to a gene: 3. The CDR3 contains 17 residues. From germline, CDR1 is SGHTA and CDR2 FQGTGA. The CDR3 loop is CASSLTRQGTGANVLTF. CDR3 in DNA: TGTGCCAGCAGCTTAACCAGACAGGGGACTGGGGCCAACGTCCTGACTTTC.

This clonotype was observed at least ten times. The chain uses TRBV20-1 and TRBJ2-7; D gene uncertain. The CDR3 sequence is 11 residues long. The germline V and J ends were trimmed by 6 bases and 3 bases, with 9 bases remaining between them. CDR1 is DFQATT, CDR2 SNEGSKA, per germline (reference sequence). CDR3 sequence (DNA): TGCAGTGCCCTACGTGGCTACGAGCAGTACTTC. It yields the protein CSALRGYEQYF.

This chain uses TRBV5-1 with TRBJ2-3, with 9 bases identical to TRBD1. The CDR3 consists of 14 residues. V lost 6 bases to trimming and J lost 0 bases; unmatched junction nucleotides: 2. Germline CDR1 SGHRS, CDR2 YFSETQ. The CDR3 sequence: CASKTGGSTDTQYF. CDR3 in DNA: TGCGCCAGCAAGACAGGGGGAAGCACAGATACGCAGTATTTT.

The CDR3 DNA follows: TGTGCCAGCAGCGCAGGACAGACCAATCAGCCCCAGCATTTT. This sequence encodes CASSAGQTNQPQHF. V gene TRBV7-9 combines with J gene TRBJ1-5; D is possibly TRBD1 (6 bases). Germline assignment: CDR1 SEHNR and CDR2 FQNEAQ (reference sequence). Trimming removed 5 bases at V and 3 bases at J, with 11 bases between. This CDR3 contains 14 residues.

Concerning this clonotype: The CDR3 does not end in the conserved phenylalanine or tryptophan, so this is likely a read error. This sequence joins TRBV12-3 or TRBV12-4 and TRBJ2-5; no firm D call. V shed 5 bases and J shed 7 bases, with 17 bases lying between them. This CDR3 contains 14 residues. The DNA of the CDR3 is TGTGCCAGCAGTGATCAACGCCTTCCCTCGACCCAGTACCTC. Encoded protein: CASSDQRLPSTQYL.

This chain links TRBV20-1 with TRBJ1-4, with a possible D match to TRBD1 (5 bases). This CDR3 is 14 amino acids long. Germline V gene data show CDR1 as DFQATT and CDR2 as SNEGSKA (reference sequence). V gave up 0 bases and J gave up 8 bases, with 13 bases separating them. CDR3 in DNA: TGCAGTGCTAGAGATCGGTGGGGACGGGAAAAACTGTTTTTT. Translation: CSARDRWGREKLFF.

This clonotype was picked up a small number of times. This chain links TRBV3-1 with TRBJ2-1, with a tentative D call TRBD2 (6 bases). The CDR3 extends over 15 amino acids. Germline V gives CDR1 LGHDT, CDR2 YNNKEL (reference sequence). Between the trimmed V and J ends, which lost 0 bases and 5 bases, there was a span of 11 bases. The CDR3 DNA reads TGTGCCAGCAGCCAAGATCCACTAGCTGACAATGAGCAGTTCTTC. This translates into CASSQDPLADNEQFF.

This clonotype was seen ten or more times. The chain employs TRBV2 and TRBJ1-2; 7 bases are shared with TRBD1. V shed 9 bases, J shed 4 bases, and the junction held 11 bases outside the gene matches. The CDR3 spans 14 residues. Per germline, CDR1 SNHLY and CDR2 FYNNEI. CDR3 loop: CASFLGTARYGYTF. CDR3 bases: TGTGCCAGTTTCCTCGGGACAGCCCGCTATGGCTACACCTTC.

This clonotype was counted only a few times. The CDR3 loop reads CASSYDGRRDTQYF. The CDR3 nucleotides are TGTGCCAGCAGTTACGACGGGAGGAGAGATACGCAGTATTTT. This chain links TRBV6-2 or TRBV6-3 with TRBJ2-3, with 7 bases lining up with TRBD2. V shed 2 bases and J 5 bases; nucleotides not matched to a gene: 4. Per the germline V gene, CDR1 is MNHEY and CDR2 is SVGEGT. CDR3 length: 14 residues.

The CDR3 here is CASSSQGTAYGYTF. The CDR3 DNA reads TGTGCCAGCAGCTCACAGGGCACGGCCTATGGCTACACCTTC. The chain couples TRBV7-9 to TRBJ1-2; D may be TRBD1 (6 bases). CDR1 and CDR2 from the germline V gene are SEHNR and FQNEAQ (reference sequence). V shed 4 bases and J shed 4 bases, with 13 bases lying between them. There are 14 residues in the CDR3.

The table lists this clonotype with a few counts. This chain connects TRBV10-3 to TRBJ2-3, with 8 bases lining up with TRBD2. Looked up from germline, CDR1 is ENHRY and CDR2 is SYGVKD. This CDR3 spans 12 amino acids. V was clipped by 11 bases and J by 5 bases; unmatched bases: 6. In nucleotides, the CDR3 is TGTGCCGTCGGGGGGGCCGGAGATACGCAGTATTTT. Residues: CAVGGAGDTQYF.

The chain recombines TRBV6-1 with TRBJ2-2; perhaps D is TRBD1 or TRBD2 (6 bases each). This CDR3 spans 15 amino acids. V lost 5 bases and J 6 bases, leaving 16 bases between the germline ends. Looked up from germline, CDR1 is MNHNS and CDR2 is SASEGT. CDR3 in DNA: TGTGCCAGCAGTCATCGGAGGGGGGTTGCCGGGGAGCTGTTTTTT. Residues: CASSHRRGVAGELFF.

This clonotype was observed a few times. This chain joins TRBV7-2 and TRBJ2-5, with D tentatively TRBD2 (5 bases). The germline V gene has CDR1 SGHTA and CDR2 FQGNSA. The length of the CDR3 is 15 residues. V lost 4 bases and J 5 bases, leaving 17 bases between the germline ends. For the CDR3, the DNA is TGTGCCAGCAGCTCCTCACACCTTACGGGGGAGACCCAGTACTTC. Protein: CASSSSHLTGETQYF.